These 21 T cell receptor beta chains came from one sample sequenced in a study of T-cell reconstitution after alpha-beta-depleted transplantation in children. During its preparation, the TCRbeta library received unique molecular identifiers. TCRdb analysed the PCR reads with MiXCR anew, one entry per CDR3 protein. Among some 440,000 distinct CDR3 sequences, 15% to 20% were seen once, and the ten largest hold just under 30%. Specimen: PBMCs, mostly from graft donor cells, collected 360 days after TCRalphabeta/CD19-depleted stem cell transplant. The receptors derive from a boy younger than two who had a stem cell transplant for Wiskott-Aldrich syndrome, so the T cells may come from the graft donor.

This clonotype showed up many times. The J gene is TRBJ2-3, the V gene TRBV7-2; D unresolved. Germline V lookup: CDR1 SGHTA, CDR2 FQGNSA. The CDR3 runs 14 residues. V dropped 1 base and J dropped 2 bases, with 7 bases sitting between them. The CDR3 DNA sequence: TGTGCCAGCAGCTTAGGGATACCCACAGATACGCAGTATTTT. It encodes CASSLGIPTDTQYF.

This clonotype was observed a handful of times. CDR3 nucleotide sequence: TGCAGCGTTGATAGACAGGGGGCAAATGAGCAGTTCTTC. Translated: CSVDRQGANEQFF. This chain connects TRBV29-1 to TRBJ2-1; 10 nucleotides agree with TRBD1. This CDR3 is built from 13 residues. V gave up 3 bases and J gave up 7 bases; unmatched junction bases: 3. Germline loops: CDR1 SQVTM, CDR2 ANQGSEA.

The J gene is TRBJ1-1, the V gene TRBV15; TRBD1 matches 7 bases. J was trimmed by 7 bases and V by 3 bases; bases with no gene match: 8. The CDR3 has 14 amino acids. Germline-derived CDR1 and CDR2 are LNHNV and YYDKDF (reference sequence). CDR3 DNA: TGTGCCACCAGCAGGCCGACAGGGAAAGGTGAAGCTTTCTTT. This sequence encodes CATSRPTGKGEAFF.

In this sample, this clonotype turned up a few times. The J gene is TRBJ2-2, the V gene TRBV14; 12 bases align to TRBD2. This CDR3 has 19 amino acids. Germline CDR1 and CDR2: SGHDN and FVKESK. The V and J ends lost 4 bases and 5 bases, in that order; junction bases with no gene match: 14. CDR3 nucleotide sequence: TGTGCCAGCAGCCGTACTCACCCCGGACTAGCGGGGAGGACCGGGGAGCTGTTTTTT. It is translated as CASSRTHPGLAGRTGELFF.

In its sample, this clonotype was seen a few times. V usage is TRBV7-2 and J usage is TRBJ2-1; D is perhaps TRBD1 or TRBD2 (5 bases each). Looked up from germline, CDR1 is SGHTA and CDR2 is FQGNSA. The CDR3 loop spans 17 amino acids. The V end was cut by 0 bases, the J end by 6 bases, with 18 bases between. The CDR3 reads CASSLAGTHSTFNEQFF. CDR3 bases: TGTGCCAGCAGCTTAGCCGGGACCCATAGCACATTCAATGAGCAGTTCTTC.

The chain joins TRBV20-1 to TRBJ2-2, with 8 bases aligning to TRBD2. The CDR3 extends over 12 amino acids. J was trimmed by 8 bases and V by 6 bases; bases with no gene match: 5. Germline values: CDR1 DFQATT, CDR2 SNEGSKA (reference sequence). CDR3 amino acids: CSAISGEGELFF. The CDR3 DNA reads TGCAGTGCCATTAGCGGGGAAGGGGAGCTGTTTTTT.

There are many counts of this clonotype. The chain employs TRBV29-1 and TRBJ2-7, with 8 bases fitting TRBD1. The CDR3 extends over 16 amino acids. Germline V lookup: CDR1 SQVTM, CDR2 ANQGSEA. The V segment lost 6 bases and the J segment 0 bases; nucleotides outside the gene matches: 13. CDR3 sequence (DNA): TGCAGCGTGTGCGGGACAGGACCTGTCTACTCCTACGAGCAGTACTTC. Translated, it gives CSVCGTGPVYSYEQYF.

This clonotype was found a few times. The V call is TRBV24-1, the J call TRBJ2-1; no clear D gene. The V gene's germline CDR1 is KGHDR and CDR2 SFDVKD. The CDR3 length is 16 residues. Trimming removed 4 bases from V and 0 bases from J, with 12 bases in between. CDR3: CATSDSALPSYNEQFF. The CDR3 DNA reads TGTGCCACCAGTGACTCCGCTCTGCCCTCCTACAATGAGCAGTTCTTC.

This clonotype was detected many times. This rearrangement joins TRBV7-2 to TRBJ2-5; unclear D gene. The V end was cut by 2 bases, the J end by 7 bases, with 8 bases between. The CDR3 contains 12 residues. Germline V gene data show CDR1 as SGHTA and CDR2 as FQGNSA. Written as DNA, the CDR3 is TGTGCCAGCAGCTTAATTCCGTCGACCCAGTACTTC. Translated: CASSLIPSTQYF.

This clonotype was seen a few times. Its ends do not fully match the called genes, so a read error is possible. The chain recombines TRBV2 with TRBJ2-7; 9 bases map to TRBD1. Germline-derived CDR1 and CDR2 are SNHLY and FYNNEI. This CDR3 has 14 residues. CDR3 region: CASSPFRDRDLSFF. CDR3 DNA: TGTGCCAGCAGTCCCTTCCGGGACAGGGACCTTTCCTTCTTC.

The CDR3 region is CASRSNSGANVLTF. The CDR3 DNA follows: TGCGCCAGCAGGTCTAACTCTGGGGCCAACGTCCTGACTTTC. The chain has TRBV5-1 and TRBJ2-6; D uncertain. Trimming left V 5 bases short and J 0 bases short, with 6 bases between. The germline gives CDR1 SGHRS, CDR2 YFSETQ. This CDR3 has 14 residues.

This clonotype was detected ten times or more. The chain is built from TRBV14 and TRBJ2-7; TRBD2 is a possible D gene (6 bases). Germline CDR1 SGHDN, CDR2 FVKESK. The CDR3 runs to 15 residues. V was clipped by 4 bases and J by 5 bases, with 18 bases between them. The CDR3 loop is CASSPSSALVDEQYF. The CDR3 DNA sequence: TGTGCCAGCAGCCCCTCTAGCGCCCTGGTAGACGAGCAGTACTTC.

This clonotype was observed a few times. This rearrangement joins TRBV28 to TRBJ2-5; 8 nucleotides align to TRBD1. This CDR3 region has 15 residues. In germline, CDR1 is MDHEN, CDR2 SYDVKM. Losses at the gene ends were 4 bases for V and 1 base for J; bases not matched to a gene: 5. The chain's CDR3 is CASSSPGTGQETQYF. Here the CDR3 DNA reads TGTGCCAGCAGTTCCCCGGGGACAGGCCAAGAGACCCAGTACTTC.

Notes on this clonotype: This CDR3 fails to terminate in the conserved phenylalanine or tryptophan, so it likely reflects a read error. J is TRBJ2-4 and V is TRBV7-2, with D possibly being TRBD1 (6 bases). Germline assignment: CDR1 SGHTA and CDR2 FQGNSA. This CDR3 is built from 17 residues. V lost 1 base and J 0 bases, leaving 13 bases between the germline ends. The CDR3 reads CASSLVMGALAKNIQYS. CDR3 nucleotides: TGTGCCAGCAGCTTAGTCATGGGGGCCCTAGCCAAAAACATTCAGTACTCC.

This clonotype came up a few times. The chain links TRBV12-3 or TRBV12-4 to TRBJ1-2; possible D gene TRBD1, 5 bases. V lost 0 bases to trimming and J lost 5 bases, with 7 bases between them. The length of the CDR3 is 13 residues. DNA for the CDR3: TGTGCCAGCAGTTTAGCGAGACAGTATGGCTACACCTTC. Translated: CASSLARQYGYTF.

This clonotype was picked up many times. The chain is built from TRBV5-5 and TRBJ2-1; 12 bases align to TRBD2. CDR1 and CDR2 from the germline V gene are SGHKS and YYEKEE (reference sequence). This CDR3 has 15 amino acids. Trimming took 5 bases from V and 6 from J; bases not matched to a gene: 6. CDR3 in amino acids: CASRRLAGVANEQFF. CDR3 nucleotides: TGTGCCAGCAGGAGACTAGCGGGAGTGGCCAATGAGCAGTTCTTC.

CDR3 sequence: CSARGQGDYGYTF. The CDR3 DNA reads as TGCAGTGCTAGAGGTCAGGGCGATTATGGCTACACCTTC. The chain employs TRBV20-1 and TRBJ1-2, with D perhaps matching TRBD1 (5 bases). The germline CDR1 and CDR2 sequences are DFQATT and SNEGSKA (reference sequence). This CDR3 spans 13 amino acids. With 1 base removed from V and 5 bases from J, the gap between germline ends came to 11 bases.

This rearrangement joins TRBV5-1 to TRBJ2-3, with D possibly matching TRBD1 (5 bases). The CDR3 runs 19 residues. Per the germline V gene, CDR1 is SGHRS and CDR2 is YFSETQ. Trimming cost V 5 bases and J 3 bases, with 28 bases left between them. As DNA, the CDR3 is TGCGCCAGCAGTTCTATCGCGAGATTGGGAAGGGGCCGGACAGATACGCAGTATTTT. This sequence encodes CASSSIARLGRGRTDTQYF.

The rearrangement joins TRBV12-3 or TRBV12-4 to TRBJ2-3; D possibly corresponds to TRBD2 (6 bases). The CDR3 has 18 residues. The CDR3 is CTISLGMRTIPSTDTQYF. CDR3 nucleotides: TGTACCATCAGTTTAGGGATGAGGACTATCCCTAGCACAGATACGCAGTATTTT.

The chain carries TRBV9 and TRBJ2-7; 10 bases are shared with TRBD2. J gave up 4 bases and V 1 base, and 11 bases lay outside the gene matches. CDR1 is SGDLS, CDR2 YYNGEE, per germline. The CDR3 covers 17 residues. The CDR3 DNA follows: TGTGCCAGCAGCGTACCAGCGGGAGGGCCGTCGATTTACGAGCAGTACTTC. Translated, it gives CASSVPAGGPSIYEQYF.

The chain's CDR3 is CASSQAGGMTDTQYF. The CDR3 DNA follows: TGCGCCAGCAGCCAAGCGGGGGGGATGACAGATACGCAGTATTTT. The rearrangement uses TRBV4-1 and TRBJ2-3; 8 bases line up with TRBD2. V trimming: 1 base; J trimming: 3 bases; junction bases outside the gene matches: 3. Germline V gives CDR1 MGHRA, CDR2 YSYEKL. The CDR3 has 15 amino acids.